This TCR beta chain was sequenced for a study of T cell responses to AZD1222 COVID-19 vaccine (dated by TCRdb to 2020 to 2023). With regard to the full study: AZD1222 recipients whose second dose came at about 4 weeks and those whose second dose came at about 12 weeks were combined into one group, since spike-specific TCR depth and breadth did not differ between the two schedules. Enrollment into the trials was organized by age into subgroups of 18-55, 56-69 and 70-plus years, and those subgroups contained roughly 150, 30 and 60 TCR-sequenced participants, respectively. TCR sequencing was performed for approximately 240 trial participants, of whom about 200 were given two doses of AZD1222 and 26 were given two doses of MenACWY control vaccine.

Concerning this clone: It lacks a known antigen. No base qualities exist here, and no much larger clone lies one base off it.

The CDR3 regions of human TCRbeta chains were analyzed by immunosequencing. The authors' analysis ran thus. Repertoire TCRs were checked for matches against a reference library of SARS-CoV-2-specific TCRs that had been generated using the MIRA antigen-specificity platform. Breadth was defined as the fraction of unique TCRs that were SARS-CoV-2-associated, and depth was defined as the fraction of total T cells that were SARS-CoV-2-associated. Using the MIRA data, each spike-specific TCR was assigned both to the spike region to which the TCR was reactive and to a CD4 or CD8 class. Log10-transformed breadth and depth values were compared by one-way ANOVA with Sidak's multiple comparisons tests. The clones in this table, taken by TCRdb from immuneACCESS, are in-frame only. Not every clone is retained; where verified, under half of the shortfall comes from an unresolved V gene, and the cause of the rest is unknown. V, J and clone size were drawn from that table, and D and trimming were deduced from the DNA. Recorded for this sample are under 75,000 clones; more than 75% of them occurred a single time. The top ten hold 17% of the sample.

The paper as a whole reports these results and caveats: Reportedly, almost half of the unique spike-specific TCRs recognized epitopes lying outside the regions that are mutated in the B.1.351 and B.1.1.7 variants. Participants were mostly white British, with more females than males. The authors suggested clonal diversity may have been underestimated. The 56-69-year group was small, and its depth increase did not reach significance, likely because of low power. No day 14 peak-response samples were available, so repertoires were characterized only after the peak T cell response. The whole spike protein was spanned by vaccine-associated CD4 TCRs, and dominant responses were seen in regions 160-218 and 743-854. After two AZD1222 doses, spike-specific TCR breadth and depth were significantly higher than at day 0 and than in MenACWY recipients. Conclusions about previously exposed vaccinees were limited because only a handful of AZD1222 recipients were SARS-CoV-2 seropositive at baseline.

The time point label for this specimen denotes: baseline before first vaccination. Samples from vaccinated people were obtained from the UK trials COV001 and COV002, which included a single-blind randomized controlled phase 2/3 trial of AZD1222 (ChAdOx1 nCoV-19) in healthy adults. For TCRbeta chain sequencing, PBMC samples were collected from trial participants at day 0 and at day 28 after the second dose. V and J lose 2 bases and 3 bases, and a span of 17 bases separates them. As encoded in the germline V gene, CDR1 is MNHEY while CDR2 is SVGEGT. From cysteine to phenylalanine, the CDR3 is 16 amino acids long. Only the CDR3 region is kept as DNA, spanning 48 bases read in frame from base 1.

The chain uses TRBV6-2 or TRBV6-3 and TRBJ2-7, with a weak D call of TRBD1 (6 bases match). This receptor was identified in an adult in good health. Source: peripheral blood, taken on day 0 of AZD1222 vaccination. The DNA sequence is given as TGTGCCAGCAGTTACGGTCCCGGGACACCCTACTACGAGCAGTACTTC. Its translation reads: CASSYGPGTPYYEQYF.